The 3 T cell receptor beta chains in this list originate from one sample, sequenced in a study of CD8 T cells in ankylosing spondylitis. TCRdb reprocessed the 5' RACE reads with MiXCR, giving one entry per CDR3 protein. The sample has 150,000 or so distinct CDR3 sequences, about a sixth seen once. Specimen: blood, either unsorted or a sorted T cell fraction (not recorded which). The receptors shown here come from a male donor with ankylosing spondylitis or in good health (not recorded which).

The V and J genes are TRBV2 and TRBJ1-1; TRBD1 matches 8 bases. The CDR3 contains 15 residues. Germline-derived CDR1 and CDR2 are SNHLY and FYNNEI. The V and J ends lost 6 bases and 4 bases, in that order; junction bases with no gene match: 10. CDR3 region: CASRAQGVRGTEAFF. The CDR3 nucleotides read TGTGCCAGCAGAGCACAGGGGGTGCGAGGCACTGAAGCTTTCTTT.

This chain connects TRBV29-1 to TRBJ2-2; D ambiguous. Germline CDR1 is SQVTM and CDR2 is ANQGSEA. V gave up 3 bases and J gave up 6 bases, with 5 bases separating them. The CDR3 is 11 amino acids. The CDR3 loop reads CSVESAGELFF. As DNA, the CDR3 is TGCAGCGTTGAGTCGGCCGGGGAGCTGTTTTTT.

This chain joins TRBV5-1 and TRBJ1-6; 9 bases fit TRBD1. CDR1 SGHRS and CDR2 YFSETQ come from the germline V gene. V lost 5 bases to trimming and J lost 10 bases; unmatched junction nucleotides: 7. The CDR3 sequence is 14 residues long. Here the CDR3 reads CASREQGAESPLHF. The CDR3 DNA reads TGCGCCAGCAGAGAACAGGGGGCGGAATCACCCCTCCACTTT.